These 26 T cell receptor beta chains came from one sample sequenced in a study of cytomegalovirus exposure and HLA in healthy donors. The PCR contained 60 Vbeta and 13 Jbeta primers. Generated by immunoSEQ multiplex PCR, the TCRdb table keeps only in-frame clones and is missing some. Found here are 150,000 to 200,000 clones, approximately 84% of them singletons; the top ten hold about 2.6%. Specimen: PBMCs. The receptors were gathered from a woman aged 50 to 65 in good health and CMV-seropositive.

J is TRBJ2-3 and V is TRBV7-3; TRBD1 agrees at 11 bases. Germline V lookup: CDR1 SGHTA, CDR2 FQGTGA. The CDR3 totals 17 residues. The trim removed 1 base at V and 4 bases at J, leaving 7 bases unmatched. The CDR3 DNA follows: TGTGCCAGCAGCTTAAGAGGCGGGACAGGGGGTTCAGATACGCAGTATTTT. This codes for CASSLRGGTGGSDTQYF.

The chain employs TRBV6-5 and TRBJ1-1; D may be TRBD1 (6 bases). Germline V gene data show CDR1 as MNHEY and CDR2 as SVGAGI. The CDR3 totals 14 residues. The ends were cut back, 5 bases at V and 1 base at J, with 11 bases in the middle. Written as DNA, the CDR3 is TGTGCCAGCAGTCGGGGGGCCGGGAACACTGAAGCTTTCTTT. As protein: CASSRGAGNTEAFF.

The CDR3: CASSPIGQTGGFNTEAFF. As DNA, the CDR3 is TGTGCCAGCTCACCTATCGGGCAAACAGGGGGGTTCAACACTGAAGCTTTCTTT. This chain uses TRBV18 with TRBJ1-1; 8 bases fit TRBD1. Germline CDR1 KGHSH, CDR2 LQKENI. This CDR3 comprises 18 residues. Trimming took 3 bases from V and 2 from J; bases not matched to a gene: 14. Complete variable domain (other parts from reference TRBV18 and TRBJ1-1): NAGVMQNPRHLVRRRGQEARLRCSPMKGHSHVYWYRQLPEEGLKFMVYLQKENIIDESGMPKERFSAEFPKEGPSILRIQQVVRGDSAAYFCASSPIGQTGGFNTEAFFGQGTRLTVV.

The chain carries TRBV4-1 and TRBJ2-7; TRBD2 agrees at 13 bases. This CDR3 is built from 17 residues. From germline, CDR1 is MGHRA and CDR2 YSYEKL. Trimming took 4 bases from V and 4 from J; bases not matched to a gene: 10. The chain's CDR3 is CASSRTPGLAGDYEQYF. Here the CDR3 DNA reads TGCGCCAGCAGCCGAACACCCGGACTAGCGGGGGATTACGAGCAGTACTTC.

The chain carries TRBV11-3 and TRBJ2-1; 7 bases agree with TRBD1. CDR3 size: 16 residues. Unmatched junction bases numbered 4, after V lost 2 bases and J lost 0 bases. Germline lookup yields CDR1 SGHNT and CDR2 YENEEA. The CDR3 sequence is CASSLRQGRSYNEQFF. The CDR3 bases are TGTGCCAGCAGCTTAAGACAGGGCCGCTCCTACAATGAGCAGTTCTTC.

This clone occurred a few times. V usage is TRBV5-1 and J usage is TRBJ2-2; the match to TRBD1 covers 8 bases. Germline values: CDR1 SGHRS, CDR2 YFSETQ. J gave up 2 bases and V 4 bases, and 4 bases lay outside the gene matches. The CDR3 is 15 amino acids. The CDR3 nucleotides read TGCGCCAGCAGCATGGGACAGGTTAACACCGGGGAGCTGTTTTTT. Its protein product is CASSMGQVNTGELFF.

The V and J genes are TRBV5-6 and TRBJ1-1, with 8 bases matching TRBD1. Germline CDR1 SGHDT, CDR2 YYEEEE. J was trimmed by 1 base and V by 1 base; bases with no gene match: 6. The length of the CDR3 is 16 residues. DNA for the CDR3: TGTGCCAGCAGCTTGTCGGAGACAGGGGCGAACACTGAAGCTTTCTTT. Translated, it gives CASSLSETGANTEAFF.

The genes are TRBV6-5 and TRBJ1-1, with TRBD1 identical over 11 bases. The V gene's germline CDR1 is MNHEY and CDR2 SVGAGI. The trim removed 2 bases at V and 5 bases at J, leaving 4 bases unmatched. The CDR3 covers 15 residues. This chain's CDR3 is CASSYRGTGGTEAFF. In DNA form, the CDR3 reads TGTGCCAGCAGTTACCGCGGGACAGGGGGTACTGAAGCTTTCTTT.

This rearrangement joins TRBV5-4 to TRBJ2-1, with 12 bases matching TRBD1. Germline V CDR1 and CDR2: SGHNT, YYREEE (reference sequence). With V trimmed by 4 bases and J by 0 bases, 11 bases remained unmatched. CDR3 length equals 19 residues. The DNA for the CDR3 is TGTGCCAGCAGCCCTAGGGACAGGGGGCGACTAAGCTCCTACAATGAGCAGTTCTTC. The encoded protein is CASSPRDRGRLSSYNEQFF.

The chain joins TRBV6-1 to TRBJ2-5; 10 nucleotides align to TRBD1. This CDR3 spans 14 amino acids. CDR1 and CDR2 from the germline V gene are MNHNS and SASEGT. The ends lost 7 bases at V and 5 bases at J; junction bases unmatched: 7. The CDR3, as DNA: TGTGCCAGCAATAAAGACAGGGGGCGGGAGACCCAGTACTTC. This encodes CASNKDRGRETQYF.

J is TRBJ2-7 and V is TRBV10-3; 9 bases align to TRBD1. Germline V gives CDR1 ENHRY, CDR2 SYGVKD. The CDR3 length is 15 residues. The junction had 10 bases not matched to a gene; V was cut back by 7 bases and J by 3 bases. The CDR3, as DNA: TGTGCCATCAATCTAACAGGGGGCGCGCTCTACGAGCAGTACTTC. It yields the protein CAINLTGGALYEQYF.

The chain combines TRBV28 with TRBJ2-3, with 12 positions matching TRBD2. The trim removed 5 bases at V and 6 bases at J, leaving 9 bases unmatched. This CDR3 spans 16 amino acids. CDR1 MDHEN and CDR2 SYDVKM come from the germline V gene. The CDR3 DNA follows: TGTGCCAGCAGTGCCGCTAGCGGGGGGGTGTCGGATACGCAGTATTTT. Encoded protein: CASSAASGGVSDTQYF.

The V call is TRBV11-2, the J call TRBJ1-1; TRBD1 is a possible D gene (5 bases). This CDR3 spans 17 amino acids. CDR1 and CDR2 (germline): SGHAT, FQNNGV. V was trimmed by 2 bases and J by 0 bases, leaving 16 bases between them. The CDR3 protein is CASSLRFWGGLNTEAFF. In DNA, the CDR3 is TGTGCCAGCAGCTTACGGTTTTGGGGCGGCTTGAACACTGAAGCTTTCTTT.

This chain connects TRBV9 to TRBJ1-3, with D perhaps TRBD1 (6 bases). Trimming took 4 bases from V and 2 from J, leaving 13 bases between them. CDR1 SGDLS and CDR2 YYNGEE come from the germline V gene. The CDR3 is 15 amino acids. CDR3 residues: CASSRSSGAGNTIYF. CDR3 bases: TGTGCCAGCAGCCGTAGTTCAGGGGCTGGAAACACCATATATTTT.

V usage is TRBV7-2 and J usage is TRBJ1-2, with D possibly matching TRBD1 (6 bases). The V end was cut by 1 base, the J end by 7 bases, with 10 bases between. This CDR3 is built from 13 residues. Germline lookup yields CDR1 SGHTA and CDR2 FQGNSA. CDR3 amino acids: CASSLGGGSGYTF. DNA for the CDR3: TGTGCCAGCAGCTTAGGGGGGGGCTCTGGCTACACCTTC.

The chain links TRBV5-1 to TRBJ2-1; TRBD2 agrees at 9 bases. CDR3 length equals 15 residues. Germline V lookup: CDR1 SGHRS, CDR2 YFSETQ. V shed 0 bases, J shed 6 bases, and the junction held 4 bases outside the gene matches. As DNA, the CDR3 is TGCGCCAGCAGCTTGGCCGGGACTAGCTCCAATGAGCAGTTCTTC. Protein sequence: CASSLAGTSSNEQFF.

V gene TRBV19 combines with J gene TRBJ2-1, with unresolved D. V lost 1 base to trimming and J lost 2 bases, with 6 bases between them. Germline loops: CDR1 LNHDA, CDR2 SQIVND (reference sequence). The CDR3 extends over 14 amino acids. The CDR3 reads CASSIARAYNEQFF. The CDR3 DNA follows: TGTGCCAGTAGTATAGCCCGAGCCTACAATGAGCAGTTCTTC.

The chain recombines TRBV7-3 with TRBJ2-1; 8 nucleotides match TRBD2. This CDR3 spans 14 amino acids. V shed 4 bases, J shed 8 bases, and the junction held 7 bases outside the gene matches. Germline CDR1 and CDR2: SGHTA and FQGTGA. The CDR3 sequence: CASSSGLAADEQFF. CDR3 bases: TGTGCCAGCAGCTCTGGACTAGCTGCGGATGAGCAGTTCTTC.

The CDR3 protein is CASSLLLWSGGNSYNEQFF. The CDR3 nucleotides read TGTGCCAGCAGCTTACTACTTTGGAGCGGGGGGAATAGCTACAATGAGCAGTTCTTC. The V call is TRBV7-9, the J call TRBJ2-1, with 9 bases matching TRBD2. Germline trimming cut 2 bases from V and 3 bases from J; bases unmatched to any gene: 14. The germline V gene encodes CDR1 SEHNR and CDR2 FQNEAQ (reference sequence). The CDR3 runs to 19 residues.

The chain couples TRBV23-1 to TRBJ2-7, with 7 bases that match TRBD1. TRBV23-1 carries the ORF label, with uncertain function. The V segment lost 6 bases and the J segment 0 bases; nucleotides outside the gene matches: 23. The length of the CDR3 is 20 residues. The CDR3, as DNA: TGCGCCAGCAGAACCCGAGCCAGGACAGGTGGGTATAGCGACTCCTACGAGCAGTACTTC. Its translation is CASRTRARTGGYSDSYEQYF.

Notes on this clone: The junction departs from germline at one end; a sequencing error may be responsible. V is TRBV7-7 and J is TRBJ2-5; weak D call: TRBD1 (6 bases). CDR1 and CDR2 from the germline V gene are SSHAT and FNYEAQ (reference sequence). This CDR3 has 20 amino acids. The CDR3 loop is CASSPRRRTANGRLQETQYF. The CDR3 DNA is TGTGCTAGCAGCCCCAGGCGCCGGACAGCTAATGGACGCCTCCAAGAGACCCAGTACTTC.

The chain links TRBV11-2 to TRBJ1-1; TRBD1 agrees at 7 bases. Germline V CDR1 and CDR2: SGHAT, FQNNGV. The trim removed 3 bases at V and 4 bases at J, leaving 8 bases unmatched. This CDR3 has 15 amino acids. Written as DNA, the CDR3 is TGTGCCAGCAGCTTTGTAGGGGGCAGAGGCACTGAAGCTTTCTTT. It codes for CASSFVGGRGTEAFF.

The rearrangement joins TRBV19 to TRBJ2-5; 9 positions match TRBD2. TRBJ2-7 matches the DNA end more closely, so the J call is doubtful. The CDR3 is 13 residues long. CDR1 is LNHDA, CDR2 SQIVND, per germline (reference sequence). In nucleotides, the CDR3 is TGTGCCACCCAGGAGCGGGGGGCCTACGAGCAGTACTTC. Residues: CATQERGAYEQYF.

Turning to this clone: The conserved closing phenylalanine or tryptophan is absent in this CDR3, likely reflecting a read error. The DNA is left out, because the CDR3 cannot be placed on it with certainty; the CDR3 is given as TCRdb lists it. Here the CDR3 reads CASSQDRAGAGP. This chain links TRBV4-1 with TRBJ2-6; no check of the table's D call, TRBD2, against the DNA was made. Germline V CDR1 and CDR2: MGHRA, YSYEKL. The CDR3 contains 12 residues when both ends are counted.

The V call is TRBV6-1, the J call TRBJ2-7; the match to TRBD1 covers 8 bases. The CDR3 loop spans 14 amino acids. J was trimmed by 4 bases and V by 0 bases; bases with no gene match: 2. Germline V gene sequence: CDR1 MNHNS, CDR2 SASEGT. CDR3: CASSEANRGYEQYF. The CDR3 DNA is TGTGCCAGCAGTGAAGCCAACAGGGGGTACGAGCAGTACTTC.

This rearrangement joins TRBV25-1 to TRBJ1-2, with unresolved D. The CDR3 extends over 15 amino acids. V lost 5 bases and J lost 0, with 13 bases in between. In germline, CDR1 is MGHDK, CDR2 SYGVNS. The CDR3: CASSQTGVTNYGYTF. In nucleotides, the CDR3 is TGTGCCAGCAGTCAGACGGGTGTGACTAACTATGGCTACACCTTC.